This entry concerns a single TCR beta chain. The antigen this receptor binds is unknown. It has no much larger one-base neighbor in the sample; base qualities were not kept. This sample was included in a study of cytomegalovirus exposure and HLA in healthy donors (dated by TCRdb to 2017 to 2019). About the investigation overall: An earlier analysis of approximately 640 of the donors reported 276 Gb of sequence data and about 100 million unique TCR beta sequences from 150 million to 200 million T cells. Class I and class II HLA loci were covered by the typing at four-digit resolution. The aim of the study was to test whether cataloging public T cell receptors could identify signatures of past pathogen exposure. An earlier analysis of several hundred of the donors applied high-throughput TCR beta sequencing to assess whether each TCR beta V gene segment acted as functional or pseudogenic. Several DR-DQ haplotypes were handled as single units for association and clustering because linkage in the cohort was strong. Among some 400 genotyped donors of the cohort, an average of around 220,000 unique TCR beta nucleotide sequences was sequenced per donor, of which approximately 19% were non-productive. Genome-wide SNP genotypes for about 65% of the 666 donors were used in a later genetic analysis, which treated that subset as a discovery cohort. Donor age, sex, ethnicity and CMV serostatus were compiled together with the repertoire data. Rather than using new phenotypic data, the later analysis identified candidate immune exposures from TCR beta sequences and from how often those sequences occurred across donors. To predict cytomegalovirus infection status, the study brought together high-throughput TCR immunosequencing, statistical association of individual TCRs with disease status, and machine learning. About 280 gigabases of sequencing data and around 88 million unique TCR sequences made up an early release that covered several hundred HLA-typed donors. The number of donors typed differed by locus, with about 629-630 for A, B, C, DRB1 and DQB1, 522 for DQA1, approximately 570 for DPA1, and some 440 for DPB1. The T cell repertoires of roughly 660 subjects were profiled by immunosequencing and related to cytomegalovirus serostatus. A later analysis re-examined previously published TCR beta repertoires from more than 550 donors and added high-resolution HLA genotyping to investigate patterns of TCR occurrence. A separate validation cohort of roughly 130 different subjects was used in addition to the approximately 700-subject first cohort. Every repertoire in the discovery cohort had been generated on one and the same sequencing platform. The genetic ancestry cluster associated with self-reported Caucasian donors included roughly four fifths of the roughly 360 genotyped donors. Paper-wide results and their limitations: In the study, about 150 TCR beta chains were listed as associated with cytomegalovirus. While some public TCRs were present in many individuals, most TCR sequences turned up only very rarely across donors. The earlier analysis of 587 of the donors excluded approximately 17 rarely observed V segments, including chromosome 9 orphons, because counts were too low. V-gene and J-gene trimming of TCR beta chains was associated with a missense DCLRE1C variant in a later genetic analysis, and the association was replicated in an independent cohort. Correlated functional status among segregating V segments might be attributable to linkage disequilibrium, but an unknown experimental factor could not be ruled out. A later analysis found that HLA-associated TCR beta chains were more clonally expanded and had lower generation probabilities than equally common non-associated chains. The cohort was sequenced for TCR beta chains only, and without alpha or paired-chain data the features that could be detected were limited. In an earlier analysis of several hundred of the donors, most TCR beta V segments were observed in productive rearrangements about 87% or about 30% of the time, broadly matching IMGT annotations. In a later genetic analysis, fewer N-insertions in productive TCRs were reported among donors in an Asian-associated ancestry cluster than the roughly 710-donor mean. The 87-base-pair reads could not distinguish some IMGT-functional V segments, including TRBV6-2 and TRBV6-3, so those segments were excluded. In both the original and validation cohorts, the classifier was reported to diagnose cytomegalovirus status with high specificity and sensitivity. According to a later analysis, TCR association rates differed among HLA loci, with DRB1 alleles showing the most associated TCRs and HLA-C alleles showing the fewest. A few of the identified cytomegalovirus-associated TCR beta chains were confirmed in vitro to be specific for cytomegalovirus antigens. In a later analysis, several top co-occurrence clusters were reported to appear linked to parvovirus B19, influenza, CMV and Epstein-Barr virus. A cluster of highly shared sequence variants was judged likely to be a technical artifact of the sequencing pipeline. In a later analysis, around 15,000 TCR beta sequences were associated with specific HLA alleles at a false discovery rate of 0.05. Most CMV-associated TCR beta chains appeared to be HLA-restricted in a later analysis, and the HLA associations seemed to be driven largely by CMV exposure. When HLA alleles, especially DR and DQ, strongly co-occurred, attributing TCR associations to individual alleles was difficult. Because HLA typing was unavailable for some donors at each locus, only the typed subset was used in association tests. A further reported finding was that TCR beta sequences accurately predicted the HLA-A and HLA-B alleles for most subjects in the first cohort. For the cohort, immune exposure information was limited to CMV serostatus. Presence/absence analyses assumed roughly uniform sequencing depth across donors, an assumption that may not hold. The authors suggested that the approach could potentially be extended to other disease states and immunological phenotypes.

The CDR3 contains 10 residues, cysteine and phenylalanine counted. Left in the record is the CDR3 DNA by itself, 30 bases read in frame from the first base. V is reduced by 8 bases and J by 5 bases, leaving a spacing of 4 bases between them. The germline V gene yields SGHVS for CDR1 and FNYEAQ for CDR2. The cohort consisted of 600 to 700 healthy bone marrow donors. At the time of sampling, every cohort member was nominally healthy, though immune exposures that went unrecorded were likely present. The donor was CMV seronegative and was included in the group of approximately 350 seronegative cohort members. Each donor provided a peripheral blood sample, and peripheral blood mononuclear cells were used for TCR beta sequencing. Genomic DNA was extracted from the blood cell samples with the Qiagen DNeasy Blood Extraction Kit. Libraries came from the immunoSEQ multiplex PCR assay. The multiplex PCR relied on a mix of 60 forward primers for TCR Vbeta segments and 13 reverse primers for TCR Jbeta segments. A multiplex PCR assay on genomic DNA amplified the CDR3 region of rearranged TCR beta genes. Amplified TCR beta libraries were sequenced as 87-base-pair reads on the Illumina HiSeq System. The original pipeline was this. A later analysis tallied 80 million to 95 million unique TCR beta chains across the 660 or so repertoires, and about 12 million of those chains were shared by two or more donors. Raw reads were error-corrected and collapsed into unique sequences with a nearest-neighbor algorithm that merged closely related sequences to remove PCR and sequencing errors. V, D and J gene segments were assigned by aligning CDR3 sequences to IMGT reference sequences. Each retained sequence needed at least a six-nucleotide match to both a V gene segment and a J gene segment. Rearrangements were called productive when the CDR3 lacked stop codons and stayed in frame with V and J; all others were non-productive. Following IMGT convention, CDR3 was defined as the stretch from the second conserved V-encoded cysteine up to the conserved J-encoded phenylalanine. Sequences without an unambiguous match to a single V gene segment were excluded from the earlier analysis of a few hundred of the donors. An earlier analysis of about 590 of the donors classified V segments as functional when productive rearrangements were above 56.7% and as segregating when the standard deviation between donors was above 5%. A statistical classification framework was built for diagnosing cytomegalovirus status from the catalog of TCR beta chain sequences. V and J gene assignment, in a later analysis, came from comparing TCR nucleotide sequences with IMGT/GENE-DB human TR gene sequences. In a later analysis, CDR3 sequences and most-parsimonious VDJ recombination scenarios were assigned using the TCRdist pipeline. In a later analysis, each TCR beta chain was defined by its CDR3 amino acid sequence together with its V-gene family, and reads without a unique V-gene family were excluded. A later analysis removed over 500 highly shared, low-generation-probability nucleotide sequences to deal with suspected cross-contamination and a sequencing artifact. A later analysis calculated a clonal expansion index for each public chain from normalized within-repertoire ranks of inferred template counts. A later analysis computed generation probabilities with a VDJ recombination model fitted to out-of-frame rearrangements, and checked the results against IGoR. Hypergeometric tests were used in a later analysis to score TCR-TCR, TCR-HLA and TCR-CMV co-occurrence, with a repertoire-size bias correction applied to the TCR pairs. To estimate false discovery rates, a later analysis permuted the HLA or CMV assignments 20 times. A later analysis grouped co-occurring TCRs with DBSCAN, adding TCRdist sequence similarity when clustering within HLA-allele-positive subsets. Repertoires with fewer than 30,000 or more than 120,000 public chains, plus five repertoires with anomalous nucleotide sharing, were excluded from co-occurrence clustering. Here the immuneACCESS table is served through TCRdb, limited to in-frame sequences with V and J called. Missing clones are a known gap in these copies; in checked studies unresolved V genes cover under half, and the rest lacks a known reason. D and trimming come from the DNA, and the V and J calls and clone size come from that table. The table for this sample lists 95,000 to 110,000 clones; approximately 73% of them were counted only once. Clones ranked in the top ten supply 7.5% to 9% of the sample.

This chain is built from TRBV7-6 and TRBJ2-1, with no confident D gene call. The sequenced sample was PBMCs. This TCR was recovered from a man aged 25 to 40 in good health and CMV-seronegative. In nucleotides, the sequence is TGTGCCAGCGGCAACAATGAGCAGTTCTTC. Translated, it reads CASGNNEQFF.